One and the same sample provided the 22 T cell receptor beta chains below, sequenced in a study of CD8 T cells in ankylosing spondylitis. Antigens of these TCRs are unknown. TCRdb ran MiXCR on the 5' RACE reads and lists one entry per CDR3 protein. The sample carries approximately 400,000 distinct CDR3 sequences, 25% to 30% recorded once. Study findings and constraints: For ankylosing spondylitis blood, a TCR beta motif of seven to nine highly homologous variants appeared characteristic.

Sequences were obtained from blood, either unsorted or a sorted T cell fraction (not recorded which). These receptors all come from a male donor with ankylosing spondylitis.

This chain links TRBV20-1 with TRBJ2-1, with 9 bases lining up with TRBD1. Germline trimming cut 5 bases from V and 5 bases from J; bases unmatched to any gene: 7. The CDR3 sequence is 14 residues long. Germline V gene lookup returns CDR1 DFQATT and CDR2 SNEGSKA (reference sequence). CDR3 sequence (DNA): TGCAGTGCTGTACAGGGGGCGTATAACAATGAGCAGTTCTTC. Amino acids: CSAVQGAYNNEQFF.

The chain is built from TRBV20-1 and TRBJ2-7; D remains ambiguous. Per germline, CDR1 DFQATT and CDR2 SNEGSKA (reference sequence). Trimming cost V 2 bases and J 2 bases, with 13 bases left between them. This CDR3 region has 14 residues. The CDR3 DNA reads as TGCAGTGCTAGAATGGGCCTGACCCCCTACGAGCAGTACTTC. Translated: CSARMGLTPYEQYF.

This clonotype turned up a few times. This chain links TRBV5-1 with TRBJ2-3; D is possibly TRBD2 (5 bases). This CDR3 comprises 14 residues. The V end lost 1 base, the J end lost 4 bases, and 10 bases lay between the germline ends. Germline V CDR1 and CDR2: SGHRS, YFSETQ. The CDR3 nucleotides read TGCGCCAGCAGCTTGAGACCGAGGGCAGATACGCAGTATTTT. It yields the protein CASSLRPRADTQYF.

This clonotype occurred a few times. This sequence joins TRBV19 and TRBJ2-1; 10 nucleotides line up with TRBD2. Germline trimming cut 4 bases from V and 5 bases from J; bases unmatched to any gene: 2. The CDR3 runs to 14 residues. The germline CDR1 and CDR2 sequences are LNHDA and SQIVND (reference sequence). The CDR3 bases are TGTGCCAGTAGTAGAGGGACTAGCGACAATGAGCAGTTCTTC. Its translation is CASSRGTSDNEQFF.

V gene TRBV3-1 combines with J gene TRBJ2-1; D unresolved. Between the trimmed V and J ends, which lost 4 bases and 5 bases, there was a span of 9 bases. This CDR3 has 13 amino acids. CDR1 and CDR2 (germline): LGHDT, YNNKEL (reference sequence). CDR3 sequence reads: CASSPRFNNEQFF. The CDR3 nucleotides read TGTGCCAGCAGCCCAAGATTCAACAATGAGCAGTTCTTC.

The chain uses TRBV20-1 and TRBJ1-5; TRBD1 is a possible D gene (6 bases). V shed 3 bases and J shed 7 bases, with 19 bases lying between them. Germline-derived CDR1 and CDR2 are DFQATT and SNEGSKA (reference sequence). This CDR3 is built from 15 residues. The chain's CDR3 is CSARSSGGRGQPQHF. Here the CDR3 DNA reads TGCAGTGCTAGGTCCTCCGGGGGCCGCGGGCAGCCCCAGCATTTT.

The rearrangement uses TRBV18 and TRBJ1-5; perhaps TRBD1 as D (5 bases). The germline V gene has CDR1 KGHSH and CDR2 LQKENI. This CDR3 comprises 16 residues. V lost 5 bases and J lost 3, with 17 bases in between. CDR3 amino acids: CASSSGRGGFNQPQHF. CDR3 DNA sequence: TGTGCCAGCTCATCGGGGAGGGGCGGCTTCAATCAGCCCCAGCATTTT.

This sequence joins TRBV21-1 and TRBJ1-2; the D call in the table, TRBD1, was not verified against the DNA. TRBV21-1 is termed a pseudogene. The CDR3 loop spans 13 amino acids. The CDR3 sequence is CARSGQANYGYTF. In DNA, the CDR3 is TGTGCCCGGTCCGGACAGGCTAACTATGGCTACACCTTC.

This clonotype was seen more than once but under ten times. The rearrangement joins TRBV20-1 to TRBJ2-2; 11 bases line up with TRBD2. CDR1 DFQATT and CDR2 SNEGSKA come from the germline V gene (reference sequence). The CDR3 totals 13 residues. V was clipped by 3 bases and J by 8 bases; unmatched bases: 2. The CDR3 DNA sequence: TGCAGTGCTAGGACTAGCGGGGTAGGGGAGCTGTTTTTT. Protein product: CSARTSGVGELFF.

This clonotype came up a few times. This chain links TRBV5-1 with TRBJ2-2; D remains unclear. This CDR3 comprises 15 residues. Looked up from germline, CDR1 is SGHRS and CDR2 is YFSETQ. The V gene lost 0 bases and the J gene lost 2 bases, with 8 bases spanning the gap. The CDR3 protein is CASSLGTRNTGELFF. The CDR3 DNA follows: TGCGCCAGCAGCTTGGGAACGCGAAACACCGGGGAGCTGTTTTTT.

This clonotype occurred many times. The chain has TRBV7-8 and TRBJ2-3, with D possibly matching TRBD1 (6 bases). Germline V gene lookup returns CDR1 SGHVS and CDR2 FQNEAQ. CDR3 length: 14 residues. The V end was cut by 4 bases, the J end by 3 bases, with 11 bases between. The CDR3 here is CASSYTGMTDTQYF. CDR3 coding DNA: TGTGCCAGCAGCTACACAGGGATGACAGATACGCAGTATTTT.

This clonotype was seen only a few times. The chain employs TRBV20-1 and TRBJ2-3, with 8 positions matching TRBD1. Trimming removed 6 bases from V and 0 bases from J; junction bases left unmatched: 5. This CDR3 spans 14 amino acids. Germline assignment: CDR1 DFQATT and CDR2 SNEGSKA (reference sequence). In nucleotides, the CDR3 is TGCAGTGCCTCGGACAGGGCGAGCACAGATACGCAGTATTTT. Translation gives CSASDRASTDTQYF.

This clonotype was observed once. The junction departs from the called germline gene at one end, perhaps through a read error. This chain's CDR3 is CSVVQGRTDTQCF. CDR3 coding DNA: TGCAGCGTTGTACAGGGCCGTACAGATACGCAGTGTTTT. The rearrangement links TRBV29-1 to TRBJ2-3; tentative D call: TRBD1 (6 bases). Germline V gives CDR1 SQVTM, CDR2 ANQGSEA. The CDR3 has 13 residues.

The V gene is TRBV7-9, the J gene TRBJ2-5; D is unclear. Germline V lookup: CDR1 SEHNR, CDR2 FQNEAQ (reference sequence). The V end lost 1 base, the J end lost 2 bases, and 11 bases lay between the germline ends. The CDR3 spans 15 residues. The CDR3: CASSLEWHSQETQYF. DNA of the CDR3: TGTGCCAGCAGCTTAGAGTGGCATTCACAAGAGACCCAGTACTTC.

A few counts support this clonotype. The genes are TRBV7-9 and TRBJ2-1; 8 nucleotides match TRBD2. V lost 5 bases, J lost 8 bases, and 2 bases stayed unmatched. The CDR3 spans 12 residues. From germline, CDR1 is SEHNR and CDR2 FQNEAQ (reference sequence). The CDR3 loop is CASSLTSDEQFF. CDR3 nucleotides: TGTGCCAGCAGCCTGACTAGCGATGAGCAGTTCTTC.

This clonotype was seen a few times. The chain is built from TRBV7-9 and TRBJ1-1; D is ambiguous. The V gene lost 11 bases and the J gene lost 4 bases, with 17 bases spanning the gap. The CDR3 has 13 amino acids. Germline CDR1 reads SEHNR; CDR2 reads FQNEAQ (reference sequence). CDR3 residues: CAGQRSGGTEAFF. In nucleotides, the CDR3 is TGTGCCGGTCAAAGGTCGGGCGGCACTGAAGCTTTCTTT.

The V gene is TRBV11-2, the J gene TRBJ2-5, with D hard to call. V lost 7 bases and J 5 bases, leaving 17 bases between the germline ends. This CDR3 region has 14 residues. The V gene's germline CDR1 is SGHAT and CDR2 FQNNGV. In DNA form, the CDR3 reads TGTGCCAGCACCCTCGGTGGGTCGATCGAGACCCAGTACTTC. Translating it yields CASTLGGSIETQYF.

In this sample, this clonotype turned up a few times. CDR3 sequence: CSARRTSGIVVTDTQYF. CDR3 in DNA: TGCAGCGCGCGGAGGACTAGCGGGATTGTGGTCACAGATACGCAGTATTTT. The chain employs TRBV29-1 and TRBJ2-3; TRBD2 matches at 12 bases. The germline V gene encodes CDR1 SQVTM and CDR2 ANQGSEA. The V gene end was trimmed by 7 bases and the J gene end by 2 bases; junction bases not matched to a gene: 13. The CDR3 has 17 residues.

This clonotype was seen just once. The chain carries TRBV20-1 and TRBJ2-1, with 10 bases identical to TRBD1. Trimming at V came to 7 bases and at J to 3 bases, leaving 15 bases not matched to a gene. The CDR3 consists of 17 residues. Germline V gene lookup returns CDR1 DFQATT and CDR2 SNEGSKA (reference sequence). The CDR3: CSGPGQGSSMVYNEQFF. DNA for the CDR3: TGCAGTGGGCCGGGACAGGGGTCCAGCATGGTCTACAATGAGCAGTTCTTC.

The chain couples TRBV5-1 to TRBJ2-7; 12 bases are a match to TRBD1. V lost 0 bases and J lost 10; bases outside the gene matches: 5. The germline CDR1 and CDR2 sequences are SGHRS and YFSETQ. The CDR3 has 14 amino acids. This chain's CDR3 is CASSLEGQGAGQYF. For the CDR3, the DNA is TGCGCCAGCAGCTTGGAGGGACAGGGGGCAGGACAGTACTTC.

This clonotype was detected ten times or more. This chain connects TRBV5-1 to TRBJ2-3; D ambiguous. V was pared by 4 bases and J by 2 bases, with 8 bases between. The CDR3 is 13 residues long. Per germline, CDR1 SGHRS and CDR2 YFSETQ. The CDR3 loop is CASSPLNTDTQYF. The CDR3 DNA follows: TGCGCCAGCAGCCCCCTCAACACAGATACGCAGTATTTT.

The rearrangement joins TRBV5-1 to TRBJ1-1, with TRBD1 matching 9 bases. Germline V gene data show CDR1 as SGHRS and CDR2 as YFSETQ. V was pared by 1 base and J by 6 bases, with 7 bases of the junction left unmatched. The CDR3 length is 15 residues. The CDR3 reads CASSLSGTGSAEAFF. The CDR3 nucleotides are TGCGCCAGCAGCTTGAGCGGGACAGGGTCTGCTGAAGCTTTCTTT.